These 14 T cell receptor beta chains share one sample of origin, sequenced in a study of blood T cell repertoires in COVID-19 (dated by TCRdb to between 2020 and 2021). The library came from the immunoSEQ multiplex PCR assay. TCRdb took over this immuneACCESS table, retaining in-frame rearrangements with V and J assigned. Such tables are incomplete; in checked studies, under half of the missing clones stem from an unresolved V gene, and the remainder is unexplained. This sample lists more than 200,000 clones; 88% were detected once. The ten biggest clones cover about 1.3% of the sample. Sequencing input: peripheral blood. The source is a man older than 75 with acute or convalescent COVID-19.

V usage is TRBV18 and J usage is TRBJ2-3, with TRBD1 matching 7 bases. J gave up 1 base and V 5 bases, and 3 bases lay outside the gene matches. The germline V gene has CDR1 KGHSH and CDR2 LQKENI. The length of the CDR3 is 14 residues. The CDR3 DNA sequence: TGTGCCAGCTCAACAGGGGTAGGCACAGATACGCAGTATTTT. Translation: CASSTGVGTDTQYF.

The chain couples TRBV5-1 to TRBJ1-4; D gene unclear. V lost 7 bases and J lost 0, with 13 bases in between. The germline gives CDR1 SGHRS, CDR2 YFSETQ. This CDR3 has 15 residues. This CDR3 reads CASRAGGTTNEKLFF. In DNA form, the CDR3 reads TGCGCCAGCCGGGCAGGAGGGACAACTAATGAAAAACTGTTTTTT.

This chain's CDR3 is CATSAGGGTEAFF. The CDR3 coding sequence is TGTGCCACCTCCGCGGGAGGTGGGACTGAAGCTTTCTTT. J is TRBJ1-1 and V is TRBV24-1; no clear D gene. The CDR3 totals 13 residues. Germline CDR1 reads KGHDR; CDR2 reads SFDVKD. Trimming removed 9 bases from V and 5 bases from J, with 15 bases in between.

J is TRBJ2-2 and V is TRBV5-6, with no clear D. The CDR3 loop spans 15 amino acids. Germline-derived CDR1 and CDR2 are SGHDT and YYEEEE. V lost 4 bases and J 3 bases, leaving 13 bases between the germline ends. In nucleotides, the CDR3 is TGTGCCAGCAGCCAAGGAGCTATTTACACCGGGGAGCTGTTTTTT. Residues: CASSQGAIYTGELFF.

A single count supports this clone. The chain joins TRBV2 to TRBJ2-5; D unclear. The CDR3 runs to 13 residues. Per the germline V gene, CDR1 is SNHLY and CDR2 is FYNNEI. V shed 1 base and J shed 4 bases, with 7 bases lying between them. The CDR3 here is CASSEEQSETQYF. CDR3 nucleotide sequence: TGTGCCAGCAGTGAAGAACAGTCAGAGACCCAGTACTTC.

Turning to this clone: The sample carries other DNA sequences with the same CDR3. J is TRBJ1-3 and V is TRBV3-1 (or the pseudogene TRBV3-2); maybe TRBD1 (5 bases). The V gene's germline CDR1 is LGHDT and CDR2 YNNKEL (reference sequence). Trimming took off 3 bases at V and 4 bases at J, with 7 bases between the two ends. This CDR3 spans 13 amino acids. CDR3 amino acids: CASSQGGGNTIYF. The CDR3 DNA reads as TGTGCCAGCAGCCAGGGGGGAGGAAACACCATATATTTT.

V usage is TRBV5-6 and J usage is TRBJ1-6, with 8 bases lining up with TRBD1. The CDR3 is 12 residues long. Trimming took 3 bases from V and 13 from J; bases not matched to a gene: 3. Germline CDR1 is SGHDT and CDR2 is YYEEEE. This CDR3 reads CASSSTGEPLHF. CDR3 nucleotides: TGTGCCAGCAGCTCGACAGGGGAGCCCCTCCACTTT.

This chain connects TRBV9 to TRBJ2-4; 7 bases are a match to TRBD2. From germline, CDR1 is SGDLS and CDR2 YYNGEE. The V and J ends lost 2 bases and 4 bases, in that order; junction bases with no gene match: 18. CDR3 size: 19 residues. For the CDR3, the DNA is TGTGCCAGCAGCGTCGACCCTGGGGATGGGCGGGGGATAAAAAACATTCAGTACTTC. Translating gives CASSVDPGDGRGIKNIQYF.

The chain employs TRBV4-2 and TRBJ1-6; 10 positions agree with TRBD1. V gave up 0 bases and J gave up 0 bases; unmatched junction bases: 5. The V gene's germline CDR1 is LGHNA and CDR2 YNFKEQ. The CDR3 runs to 19 residues. CDR3 in amino acids: CASSQERDRGLSYNSPLHF. The CDR3 DNA follows: TGTGCCAGCAGCCAAGAGAGGGACAGGGGCCTCTCCTATAATTCACCCCTCCACTTT.

The V gene is TRBV11-3, the J gene TRBJ2-1, with 10 bases lining up with TRBD2. J was trimmed by 7 bases and V by 1 base; bases with no gene match: 4. The CDR3 covers 15 residues. Germline CDR1 is SGHNT and CDR2 is YENEEA. This CDR3 reads CASSLVGTSDNEQFF. DNA for the CDR3: TGTGCCAGCAGCTTAGTCGGGACTAGCGATAATGAGCAGTTCTTC. The complete variable domain, with remaining parts taken from reference TRBV11-3 and TRBJ2-1, reads EAGVVQSPRYKIIEKKQPVAFWCNPISGHNTLYWYLQNLGQGPELLIRYENEEAVDDSQLPKDRFSAERLKGVDSTLKIQPAELGDSAVYLCASSLVGTSDNEQFFGPGTRLTVL.

The CDR3 nucleotides read TGTGCCAGCAGCCCGCGGCCATTGGGACTAGCGGTCTACAATGAGCAGTTCTTC. It codes for CASSPRPLGLAVYNEQFF. V usage is TRBV7-3 and J usage is TRBJ2-1, with TRBD2 matching 11 bases. The CDR3 runs 18 residues. V was pared by 5 bases and J by 3 bases, with 12 bases of the junction left unmatched. CDR1 is SGHTA and CDR2 is FQGTGA in the germline V gene.

This sequence joins TRBV7-3 and TRBJ2-3, with 7 bases fitting TRBD1. The germline CDR1 and CDR2 sequences are SGHTA and FQGTGA. The CDR3 totals 17 residues. V shed 4 bases, J shed 7 bases, and the junction held 17 bases outside the gene matches. The CDR3 DNA follows: TGTGCCAGCAGCTCCGGACAGGTGGGGTCGCTGGGGTATACGCAGTATTTT. This gives the protein CASSSGQVGSLGYTQYF.

The genes are TRBV12-3 or TRBV12-4 and TRBJ1-5; 7 nucleotides match TRBD1. V gave up 4 bases and J gave up 6 bases; unmatched junction bases: 3. This CDR3 comprises 13 residues. CDR3 nucleotides: TGTGCCAGCAGTTCCCACAGGGGTCAGCCCCAGCATTTT. It translates to CASSSHRGQPQHF.

V and J are TRBV19 and TRBJ1-5, with a weak D call TRBD1 (5 bases). Trimming took off 4 bases at V and 7 bases at J, with 8 bases between the two ends. The germline CDR1 and CDR2 sequences are LNHDA and SQIVND (reference sequence). This CDR3 region has 12 residues. The CDR3 DNA reads TGTGCCAGTAGTAGCGCAGGGCAGCCCCAGCATTTT. This codes for CASSSAGQPQHF.